The rows below give T cell receptor beta chains drawn from one sample of a study of cytomegalovirus exposure and HLA in healthy donors. The repertoire was sequenced with immunoSEQ multiplex PCR; TCRdb's copy has only in-frame clones and lacks some. The profile shows over 150,000 clones, approximately 76% of them singletons. Sample: PBMCs. These receptors all come from a man aged 55 to 70 in good health and CMV-seronegative. The CDR3 runs from the conserved cysteine through the conserved F or W. Each record gives: V gene, D gene, clone size, CDR3 length, J gene, CDR3 DNA, CDR3 protein. The D gene is left open where the match is weak. A row's size may be missing; if present it is once, few, many or a size class.

>TRBV14|TRBD1|.|14|TRBJ1-3
TGTGCCAGCAGTCGGGACAGGGGGTCCAACACCATATATTTT
CASSRDRGSNTIYF
>TRBV29-1|.|.|10|TRBJ1-4
TGCAGCGTGAGGAACGAAAAACTGTTTTTT
CSVRNEKLFF
>TRBV30|.|few|13|TRBJ1-2
TGTGCCTGGAATAGCCCAGGGAACTATGGCTACACCTTC
CAWNSPGNYGYTF
>TRBV6-5|.|.|14|TRBJ1-3
TGTGCCAGCAAGAAGGGGCTCATCGGAAACACCATATATTTT
CASKKGLIGNTIYF
>TRBV11-2|.|.|16|TRBJ2-3
TGTGCCAGCAGCTTATGGTACGGGGTTAGCACAGATACGCAGTATTTT
CASSLWYGVSTDTQYF
>TRBV28|.|.|13|TRBJ2-7
TGTGCCAGCAAACCGGGCCGCTCGAAGGAGGGATACTTC
CASKPGRSKEGYF
>TRBV27|.|.|14|TRBJ2-7
TGTGCCAGCAGCCCAGCCGGGAGTGGGGTCGAGCAGTACTTC
CASSPAGSGVEQYF
>TRBV6-5|.|.|14|TRBJ1-4
TGTGCCAGCAGTACTGCCTTACTAAATGAAAAACTGTTTTTT
CASSTALLNEKLFF
>TRBV28|TRBD1|.|16|TRBJ2-3
TGTGCCAGCAGTGCACCGGGACAGGGGGCCCCAGATACGCAGTATTTT
CASSAPGQGAPDTQYF
>TRBV6-6|.|few|15|TRBJ2-7
TGTGCCAGCAGCCAGACAGGGACTCCAACTGGGGAGCAGTACTTC
CASSQTGTPTGEQYF
>TRBV5-1|TRBD1|.|13|TRBJ2-5
TGCGCCAGCAGCGAGGGGGACAGGAAGACCCAGTACTTC
CASSEGDRKTQYF
>TRBV5-6|TRBD1|once|13|TRBJ2-7
TGTGCCAGCAGCCTGACCACAGGGGACGAGCAGTACTTC
CASSLTTGDEQYF
>TRBV11-2|TRBD1|once|13|TRBJ2-5
TGTGCCAGCAGCCAGACAGGGGTAGAGACCCAGTACTTC
CASSQTGVETQYF